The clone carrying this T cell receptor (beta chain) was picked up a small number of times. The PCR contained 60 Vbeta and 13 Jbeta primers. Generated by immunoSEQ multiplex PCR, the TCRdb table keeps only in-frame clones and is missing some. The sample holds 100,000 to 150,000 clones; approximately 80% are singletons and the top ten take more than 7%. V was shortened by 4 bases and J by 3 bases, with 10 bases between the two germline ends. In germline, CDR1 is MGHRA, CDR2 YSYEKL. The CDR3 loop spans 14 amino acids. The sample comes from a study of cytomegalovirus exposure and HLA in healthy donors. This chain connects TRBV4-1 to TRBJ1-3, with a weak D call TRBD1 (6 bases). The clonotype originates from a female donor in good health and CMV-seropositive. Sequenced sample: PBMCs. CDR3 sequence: CASSPPGVGNTIYF. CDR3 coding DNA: TGCGCCAGCAGCCCCCCAGGGGTTGGAAACACCATATATTTT.